Below, 26 T cell receptor beta chains from the same sample are listed, as sequenced in a study of cytomegalovirus exposure and HLA in healthy donors. With 60 Vbeta and 13 Jbeta primers, the PCR was carried out. Sequencing was performed with immunoSEQ multiplex PCR; in TCRdb, only in-frame clones are kept and a portion is missing. The table records about 130,000 clones, less than 90% of them present only once. The sample consisted of PBMCs. These receptors came from a young man in good health and CMV-seropositive.

The chain recombines TRBV27 with TRBJ2-1; D possibly corresponds to TRBD2 (5 bases). CDR1 and CDR2 (germline): MNHEY, SMNVEV (reference sequence). This CDR3 region has 14 residues. Trimming cost V 5 bases and J 0 bases, with 8 bases left between them. The CDR3 bases are TGTGCCAGCAGTCAAGGAGGCTCCTACAATGAGCAGTTCTTC. Translated, it gives CASSQGGSYNEQFF.

The rearrangement joins TRBV19 to TRBJ1-4; 7 nucleotides line up with TRBD1. With 7 bases clipped from V and 4 bases from J, the junction kept 9 bases outside the gene matches. The CDR3 contains 15 residues. CDR1 is LNHDA and CDR2 is SQIVND in the germline V gene (reference sequence). CDR3 sequence reads: CASTLGQANNEKLFF. The CDR3 bases are TGTGCCAGTACCCTAGGACAGGCAAATAATGAAAAACTGTTTTTT.

The rearrangement links TRBV30 to TRBJ2-3; 10 positions match TRBD1. CDR3 length: 12 residues. Trimming at V came to 7 bases and at J to 6 bases, leaving 4 bases not matched to a gene. The germline CDR1 and CDR2 sequences are GTSNPN and SVGIG (reference sequence). CDR3 sequence: CASDRGTDTQYF. CDR3 DNA: TGTGCCTCGGACAGGGGGACCGATACGCAGTATTTT.

The CDR3 DNA follows: TGTGCCAGCAGCTTTCGGACAGGGAAATACAATGAGCAGTTCTTC. Translation gives CASSFRTGKYNEQFF. This sequence joins TRBV7-6 and TRBJ2-1; 8 bases agree with TRBD1. V was pared by 3 bases and J by 4 bases, with 5 bases of the junction left unmatched. Germline values: CDR1 SGHVS, CDR2 FNYEAQ. The CDR3 covers 15 residues.

The chain carries TRBV2 and TRBJ1-6, with 10 nucleotides matching TRBD1. CDR3 length equals 14 residues. In germline, CDR1 is SNHLY, CDR2 FYNNEI. J was trimmed by 9 bases and V by 5 bases; bases with no gene match: 4. The CDR3 loop is CASSPGTGVSPLHF. The CDR3 DNA reads TGTGCCAGCAGTCCCGGGACAGGGGTTTCACCCCTCCACTTT.

The chain uses TRBV5-1 and TRBJ1-6, with a possible D match to TRBD1 (5 bases). This CDR3 is built from 14 residues. Germline CDR1 and CDR2: SGHRS and YFSETQ. V was cut by 5 bases and J by 7 bases, with 13 bases left in between. CDR3 residues: CASREGDSNSPLHF. CDR3 in DNA: TGCGCCAGCAGGGAAGGGGATTCAAATTCACCCCTCCACTTT.

As regards this clone: The junction departs from germline at one end; a sequencing error may be responsible. Other DNA sequences in this sample translate to the same CDR3. This chain joins TRBV6-5 and TRBJ2-7; D possibly corresponds to TRBD2 (5 bases). The CDR3 runs to 16 residues. Germline V lookup: CDR1 MNHEY, CDR2 SVGAGI. In DNA form, the CDR3 reads TGTGCCAGCAGTTACTCGAGAAGGGAGAGTACCTACGAGCAATACTTC. This sequence encodes CASSYSRRESTYEQYF.

The rearrangement uses TRBV30 and TRBJ2-5; 9 positions match TRBD1. This CDR3 has 12 residues. The ends lost 3 bases at V and 4 bases at J; junction bases unmatched: 0. Germline values: CDR1 GTSNPN, CDR2 SVGIG (reference sequence). CDR3 sequence: CAWRTGGETQYF. The CDR3 nucleotides are TGTGCCTGGAGGACAGGGGGAGAGACCCAGTACTTC. Looking up the rest from reference TRBV30 and TRBJ2-5 gives the full variable domain: SQTIHQWPATLVQPVGSPLSLECTVEGTSNPNLYWYRQAAGRGLQLLFYSVGIGQISSEVPQNLSASRPQDRQFILSSKKLLLSDSGFYLCAWRTGGETQYFGPGTRLLVL.

The chain combines TRBV28 with TRBJ1-1; the D is unclear. Germline-derived CDR1 and CDR2 are MDHEN and SYDVKM. The V end lost 10 bases, the J end lost 1 base, and 10 bases lay between the germline ends. The CDR3 length is 12 residues. DNA of the CDR3: TGTGCCACGGAAGGAGCGAACACTGAAGCTTTCTTT. It translates to CATEGANTEAFF.

The CDR3 region has the DNA TGTGCCAGCAGTGAAGCGCTTCGGGGACAGGATATACAAGAGACCCAGTACTTC. Amino acid sequence: CASSEALRGQDIQETQYF. The gene calls are TRBV2 and TRBJ2-5; 8 bases line up with TRBD1. Trimming cost V 0 bases and J 2 bases; bases outside gene matches: 11. The germline V gene has CDR1 SNHLY and CDR2 FYNNEI. The CDR3 loop spans 18 amino acids.

This clone showed up just a few times. The chain couples TRBV6-5 to TRBJ1-1; perhaps TRBD1 as D (5 bases). The CDR3 runs 15 residues. The germline CDR1 and CDR2 sequences are MNHEY and SVGAGI. Trimming cost V 5 bases and J 6 bases, with 19 bases left between them. For the CDR3, the DNA is TGTGCCAGCAGTATAGAATTCCGGACAACCGCTGAAGCTTTCTTT. Amino acid sequence: CASSIEFRTTAEAFF.

The chain couples TRBV11-1 to TRBJ1-6; 7 bases are a match to TRBD1. CDR1 is SGHAT and CDR2 is FQDESV in the germline V gene (reference sequence). Trimming took 1 base from V and 10 from J; bases not matched to a gene: 4. The CDR3 covers 14 residues. The CDR3 nucleotides read TGTGCCAGCAGCTTAGTCAGGGGGAGCTCACCCCTCCACTTT. Translated: CASSLVRGSSPLHF.

The rearrangement uses TRBV13 and TRBJ1-2, with D unresolved. The CDR3 is made up of 15 amino acids. The V end lost 0 bases, the J end lost 3 bases, and 11 bases lay between the germline ends. Per the germline V gene, CDR1 is PRHDT and CDR2 is FYEKMQ (reference sequence). DNA for the CDR3: TGTGCCAGCAGCTTAGGCCAACCAGGTCACTATGGCTACACCTTC. It encodes CASSLGQPGHYGYTF.

This clone was found once. The V call is TRBV27, the J call TRBJ2-7, with TRBD1 matching over 7 bases. CDR3 length equals 14 residues. Germline CDR1 MNHEY, CDR2 SMNVEV (reference sequence). V was clipped by 4 bases and J by 5 bases; unmatched bases: 8. CDR3 sequence: CASSSTTGTDEQYF. The CDR3 region has the DNA TGTGCCAGCAGTTCAACGACAGGGACAGACGAGCAGTACTTC.

The rearrangement joins TRBV19 to TRBJ2-2; 8 nucleotides agree with TRBD2. The length of the CDR3 is 15 residues. Germline assignment: CDR1 LNHDA and CDR2 SQIVND (reference sequence). After removal of 8 bases from V and 4 bases from J, the junction contained 9 bases not matched to a gene. The CDR3 bases are TGTGCCAGTTTAGGCCTAGCGGGTTCCACCGGGGAGCTGTTTTTT. This gives the protein CASLGLAGSTGELFF.

Of note for this clone: One junction end disagrees with the germline gene, perhaps due to a read error. The V gene is TRBV5-4, the J gene TRBJ2-1; D gene uncertain. CDR3 length: 11 amino acids. Germline V gene sequence: CDR1 SGHNT, CDR2 YYREEE (reference sequence). CDR3 loop: CVSSLELEQFF. The CDR3 bases are TGTGTCAGCAGCTTGGAGCTCGAGCAGTTCTTC.

The chain couples TRBV27 to TRBJ2-1; weak D call: TRBD1 (6 bases). V dropped 1 base and J dropped 3 bases, with 13 bases sitting between them. Germline CDR1 is MNHEY and CDR2 is SMNVEV (reference sequence). CDR3 length: 16 amino acids. DNA for the CDR3: TGTGCCAGCAGTTTATTTTCAGGGGCGAACTACAATGAGCAGTTCTTC. As protein: CASSLFSGANYNEQFF.

Only one count was recorded for this clone. This rearrangement joins TRBV9 to TRBJ2-3; tentative D call: TRBD2 (5 bases). Trimming took 3 bases from V and 0 from J, leaving 20 bases between them. The CDR3 is 18 amino acids. The germline gives CDR1 SGDLS, CDR2 YYNGEE. In DNA, the CDR3 is TGTGCCAGCAGCGCCCCCGTCGGCGGAGGAACAAGCACAGATACGCAGTATTTT. Residues: CASSAPVGGGTSTDTQYF.

This clone appeared a single time. V usage is TRBV30 and J usage is TRBJ1-1, with D possibly matching TRBD1 (6 bases). The CDR3 sequence is 14 residues long. Trimming pared 1 base from V and 4 bases from J, leaving 13 bases between. The V gene's germline CDR1 is GTSNPN and CDR2 SVGIG (reference sequence). CDR3 sequence: CAWSGGPASTEAFF. The CDR3, as DNA: TGTGCCTGGAGTGGGGGGCCCGCGAGCACTGAAGCTTTCTTT.

Here the CDR3 reads CASSQMAAANYGYTF. Written as DNA, the CDR3 is TGTGCCAGCAGCCAAATGGCGGCAGCTAACTATGGCTACACCTTC. The genes are TRBV14 and TRBJ1-2, with D hard to call. Germline values: CDR1 SGHDN, CDR2 FVKESK. V shed 2 bases and J shed 0 bases, with 10 bases lying between them. CDR3 length: 15 amino acids.

This chain joins TRBV5-6 and TRBJ2-1, with D unclear. CDR3 size: 17 residues. Germline CDR1 is SGHDT and CDR2 is YYEEEE. The V and J ends lost 3 bases and 9 bases respectively, with 25 bases between them. The CDR3 sequence: CASSSPQAPQSVVEQFF. For the CDR3, the DNA is TGTGCCAGCAGCTCCCCCCAGGCCCCTCAGTCAGTTGTTGAGCAGTTCTTC.

This sequence joins TRBV4-1 and TRBJ2-2; 8 bases are a match to TRBD1. The trim removed 4 bases at V and 5 bases at J, leaving 6 bases unmatched. The CDR3 loop spans 15 amino acids. CDR1 and CDR2 (germline): MGHRA, YSYEKL. CDR3 coding DNA: TGCGCCAGCAGCCCCCTCGGACAGGGTACCGGGGAGCTGTTTTTT. Translating it yields CASSPLGQGTGELFF.

This clone occurred a few times. This chain connects TRBV4-1 to TRBJ1-1, with 7 bases fitting TRBD1. The V gene end was trimmed by 4 bases and the J gene end by 0 bases; junction bases not matched to a gene: 11. Germline V gene sequence: CDR1 MGHRA, CDR2 YSYEKL. The CDR3 consists of 17 residues. The CDR3 nucleotides read TGCGCCAGCAGCCCCCGAGGACAGGTTGAAATGAACACTGAAGCTTTCTTT. Its translation: CASSPRGQVEMNTEAFF.

The rearrangement joins TRBV19 to TRBJ1-1; weak D call: TRBD1 (5 bases). From germline, CDR1 is LNHDA and CDR2 SQIVND (reference sequence). CDR3 length: 13 amino acids. V lost 7 bases and J 7 bases, leaving 16 bases between the germline ends. The CDR3 reads CASTKSQGSEAFF. The CDR3 nucleotides read TGTGCCAGTACCAAATCCCAGGGTAGTGAAGCTTTCTTT.

The chain employs TRBV11-2 and TRBJ2-5; 9 nucleotides match TRBD2. The CDR3 consists of 18 residues. Germline-derived CDR1 and CDR2 are SGHAT and FQNNGV. V lost 1 base to trimming and J lost 1 base; unmatched junction nucleotides: 10. The DNA of the CDR3 is TGTGCCAGCAGCTTAGTACCCAGCGGGGGGTCCCTCCAAGAGACCCAGTACTTC. It encodes CASSLVPSGGSLQETQYF.

This rearrangement joins TRBV2 to TRBJ1-6, with 9 bases matching TRBD1. V dropped 6 bases and J dropped 5; count of bases not matched to a gene: 8. Looked up from germline, CDR1 is SNHLY and CDR2 is FYNNEI. The CDR3 extends over 16 amino acids. The DNA for the CDR3 is TGTGCCAGCAGCGGGGCCGGGACAGGGAATAATTCACCCCTCCACTTT. It encodes CASSGAGTGNNSPLHF.